This TCR beta chain was sequenced for a study of molecular identifiers for immune sequencing clone quantification. The wider study: Replicate RNA came from 20,000 or 100,000 naive CD8 cells and was split five ways, and four parts were sequenced.

A note on this clonotype: Antigen: not known.

Study-wide findings and caveats: Highly expanded clone sizes could end up underestimated if a barcode were shared by identical TCR molecules.

The sorting of naive CD8 T cells used the CD8+CD4-CCR7+CD45RA+ phenotype. As previously described, bulk TCR libraries were made using listed TCR primers. Via MiXCR, TCRdb re-called the PCR reads, giving one row per CDR3 protein. The sample has around 300,000 distinct CDR3 sequences, roughly a quarter seen once. This clonotype was sampled from a human donor in good health. Some libraries in this study had Jurkat cell RNA spiked in. Material for sequencing was naive CD8+ T cells from blood, with Jurkat cell RNA spiked in. The subset here: FACS-sorted CD8+CD4-CCR7+CD45RA+ naive T cells.

The chain's CDR3 is CASSQNEQVGIWVDTEAFF. CDR3 DNA: TGTGCCAGCAGCCAAAACGAACAGGTAGGGATCTGGGTTGACACTGAAGCTTTCTTT. The chain uses TRBV6-5 and TRBJ1-1; D might be TRBD1 (5 bases). CDR1 is MNHEY and CDR2 is SVGAGI in the germline V gene. This CDR3 contains 19 residues. Trimming took 6 bases from V and 3 from J, leaving 29 bases between them.